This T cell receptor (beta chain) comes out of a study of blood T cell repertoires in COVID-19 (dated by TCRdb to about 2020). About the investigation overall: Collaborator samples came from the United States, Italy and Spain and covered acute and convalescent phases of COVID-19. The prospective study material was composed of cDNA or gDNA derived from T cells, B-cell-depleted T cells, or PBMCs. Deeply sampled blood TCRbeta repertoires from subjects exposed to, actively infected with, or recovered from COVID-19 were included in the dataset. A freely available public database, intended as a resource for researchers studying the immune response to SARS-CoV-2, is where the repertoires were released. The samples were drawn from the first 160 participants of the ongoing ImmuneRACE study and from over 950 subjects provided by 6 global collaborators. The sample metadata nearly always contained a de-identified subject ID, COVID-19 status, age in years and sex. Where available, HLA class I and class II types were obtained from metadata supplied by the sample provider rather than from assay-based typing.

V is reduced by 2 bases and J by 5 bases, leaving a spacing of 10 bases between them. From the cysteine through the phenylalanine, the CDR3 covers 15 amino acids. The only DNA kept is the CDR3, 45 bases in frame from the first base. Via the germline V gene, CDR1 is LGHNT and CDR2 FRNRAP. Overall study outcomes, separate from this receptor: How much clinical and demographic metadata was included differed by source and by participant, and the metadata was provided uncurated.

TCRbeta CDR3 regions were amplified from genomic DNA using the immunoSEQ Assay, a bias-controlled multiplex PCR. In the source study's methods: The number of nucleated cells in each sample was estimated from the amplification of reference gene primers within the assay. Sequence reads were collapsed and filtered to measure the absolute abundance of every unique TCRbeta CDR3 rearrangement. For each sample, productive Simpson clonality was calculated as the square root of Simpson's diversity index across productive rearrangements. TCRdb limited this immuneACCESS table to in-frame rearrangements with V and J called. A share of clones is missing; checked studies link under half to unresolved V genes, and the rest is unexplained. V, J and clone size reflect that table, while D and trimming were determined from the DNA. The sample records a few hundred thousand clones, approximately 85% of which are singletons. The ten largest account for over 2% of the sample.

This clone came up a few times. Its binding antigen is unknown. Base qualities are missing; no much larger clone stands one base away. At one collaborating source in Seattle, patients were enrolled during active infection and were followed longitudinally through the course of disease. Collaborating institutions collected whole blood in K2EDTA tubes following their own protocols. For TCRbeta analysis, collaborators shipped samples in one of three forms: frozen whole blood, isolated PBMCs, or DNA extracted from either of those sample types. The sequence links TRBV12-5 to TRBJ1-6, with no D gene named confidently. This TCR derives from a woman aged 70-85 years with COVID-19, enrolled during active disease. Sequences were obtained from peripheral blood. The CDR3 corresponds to CASGLLSTDNSPLHF. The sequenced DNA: TGTGCTAGTGGTTTGCTCTCGACTGATAATTCACCCCTCCACTTT.